This entry lists 28 T cell receptor beta chains sequenced from one sample in a study of blood T cell repertoires in COVID-19. Here immunoSEQ multiplex PCR was the method, and the copy in TCRdb shows in-frame clones only, minus some. Found here are about 170,000 clones, approximately 85% of them singletons; the top ten hold under 8.5%. Sequenced sample: peripheral blood. These receptor sequences come from a man aged 35 to 55 who had recovered from COVID-19.

The chain employs TRBV10-3 and TRBJ2-3, with TRBD1 matching over 7 bases. Trimming at V came to 2 bases and at J to 9 bases, leaving 2 bases not matched to a gene. CDR3 length: 12 amino acids. CDR1 and CDR2 (germline): ENHRY, SYGVKD. The CDR3 reads CAISEKGATQYF. Written as DNA, the CDR3 is TGTGCCATCAGTGAGAAGGGGGCGACGCAGTATTTT.

The chain recombines TRBV12-3 or TRBV12-4 with TRBJ1-2; D perhaps matches TRBD1 (6 bases). The CDR3 sequence is 12 residues long. Trimming pared 5 bases from V and 3 bases from J, leaving 7 bases between. Here the CDR3 DNA reads TGTGCCAGCAGTCCAGGGGACTATGGCTACACCTTC. Amino acids: CASSPGDYGYTF.

This clone appeared a single time. The CDR3 is CASSEAQGTEQYF. The CDR3 DNA sequence: TGTGCCAGCAGTGAAGCGCAGGGGACCGAGCAGTACTTC. The rearrangement uses TRBV25-1 and TRBJ2-7; D possibly corresponds to TRBD1 (6 bases). This CDR3 has 13 residues. Trimming removed 2 bases at V and 6 bases at J, with 11 bases between. Germline V gene sequence: CDR1 MGHDK, CDR2 SYGVNS.

Only a few counts were recorded for this clone. V gene TRBV6-1 combines with J gene TRBJ2-7, with a possible D match to TRBD2 (5 bases). This CDR3 is 14 amino acids long. Germline-derived CDR1 and CDR2 are MNHNS and SASEGT. Trimming removed 2 bases at V and 1 base at J, with 9 bases between. The DNA for the CDR3 is TGTGCCAGCAGTGAAATGGGAGAGTCCTACGAGCAGTACTTC. Encoded protein: CASSEMGESYEQYF.

This chain links TRBV10-3 with TRBJ2-1; 7 nucleotides agree with TRBD2. The CDR3 consists of 17 residues. In germline, CDR1 is ENHRY, CDR2 SYGVKD. V was pared by 0 bases and J by 4 bases, with 9 bases of the junction left unmatched. The CDR3 sequence: CAISESALAEPYNEQFF. The CDR3 bases are TGTGCCATCAGTGAGTCGGCCCTAGCGGAGCCATACAATGAGCAGTTCTTC.

The rearrangement links TRBV27 to TRBJ1-6, with a weak D call TRBD1 (6 bases). Per the germline V gene, CDR1 is MNHEY and CDR2 is SMNVEV (reference sequence). The V end was cut by 0 bases, the J end by 9 bases, with 9 bases between. The length of the CDR3 is 14 residues. The CDR3 loop is CASSLSGGLSPLHF. CDR3 nucleotide sequence: TGTGCCAGCAGTTTATCTGGGGGCCTTTCACCCCTCCACTTT.

The rearrangement links TRBV19 to TRBJ1-1, with 7 nucleotides matching TRBD1. The germline gives CDR1 LNHDA, CDR2 SQIVND (reference sequence). The ends lost 1 base at V and 0 bases at J; junction bases unmatched: 2. The CDR3 has 15 amino acids. Written as DNA, the CDR3 is TGTGCCAGTAGTATAGCCGGGACAGTGAACACTGAAGCTTTCTTT. It yields the protein CASSIAGTVNTEAFF.

This sequence joins TRBV18 and TRBJ2-7; D unclear. Germline loops: CDR1 KGHSH, CDR2 LQKENI. Trimming stripped 3 bases from V and 2 bases from J, with 11 bases between. The CDR3 sequence is 14 residues long. The DNA of the CDR3 is TGTGCCAGCTCACCTACGCCAGGAACCTACGAGCAGTACTTC. Translated: CASSPTPGTYEQYF.

The J gene is TRBJ1-6, the V gene TRBV3-1 (or the pseudogene TRBV3-2), with 8 bases lining up with TRBD1. Losses at the gene ends were 3 bases for V and 7 bases for J; bases not matched to a gene: 5. CDR3 length: 15 residues. Germline V gives CDR1 LGHDT, CDR2 YNNKEL (reference sequence). This CDR3 reads CASSQGQVLNSPLHF. The CDR3 DNA reads as TGTGCCAGCAGCCAGGGACAGGTTTTAAATTCACCCCTCCACTTT.

This chain joins TRBV7-3 and TRBJ2-1; D remains unclear. In germline, CDR1 is SGHTA, CDR2 FQGTGA. This CDR3 region has 14 residues. V dropped 5 bases and J dropped 7 bases, with 15 bases sitting between them. The CDR3 sequence is CASSESPDLNEQFF. The CDR3 DNA follows: TGTGCCAGCAGCGAAAGCCCCGATCTAAATGAGCAGTTCTTC.

Details on this clone: The same CDR3 can be traced to other DNA sequences in this sample. This sequence joins TRBV19 and TRBJ1-1; D is uncertain. The CDR3 sequence is 11 residues long. V gave up 6 bases and J gave up 2 bases, with 4 bases separating them. Germline values: CDR1 LNHDA, CDR2 SQIVND (reference sequence). The CDR3 bases are TGTGCCAGTAGGTTAAACACTGAAGCTTTCTTT. Its protein is CASRLNTEAFF.

The V gene is TRBV24-1, the J gene TRBJ2-1, with TRBD2 matching 11 bases. The CDR3 runs 19 residues. V shed 4 bases, J shed 7 bases, and the junction held 17 bases outside the gene matches. In germline, CDR1 is KGHDR, CDR2 SFDVKD. As DNA, the CDR3 is TGTGCCACCAGTGAGCCCGTTAGTATAGCGGGAGGGACTTCAAATGAGCAGTTCTTC. It yields the protein CATSEPVSIAGGTSNEQFF.

The chain is built from TRBV24-1 and TRBJ1-4; 8 bases line up with TRBD1. CDR1 and CDR2 (germline): KGHDR, SFDVKD. The CDR3 contains 14 residues. J was trimmed by 6 bases and V by 5 bases; bases with no gene match: 4. CDR3 sequence reads: CATSGQGADEKLFF. The CDR3 DNA reads TGTGCCACCAGTGGCCAGGGGGCTGATGAAAAACTGTTTTTT.

The J gene is TRBJ1-2, the V gene TRBV7-3; no reliable D call. The germline gives CDR1 SGHTA, CDR2 FQGTGA. The germline V and J ends were trimmed by 2 bases and 4 bases, with 8 bases remaining between them. The CDR3 is made up of 13 amino acids. As DNA, the CDR3 is TGTGCCAGCAGCTTAGACGGAGGCTATGGCTACACCTTC. Its translation: CASSLDGGYGYTF.

V gene TRBV9 combines with J gene TRBJ2-7, with 9 bases fitting TRBD2. Unmatched junction bases numbered 4, after V lost 0 bases and J lost 6 bases. The length of the CDR3 is 14 residues. Per the germline V gene, CDR1 is SGDLS and CDR2 is YYNGEE. CDR3 DNA: TGTGCCAGCAGCGTAGGGCGGCGGGGGGGCGAGCAGTACTTC. Encoded protein: CASSVGRRGGEQYF.

The chain carries TRBV3-1 (or the pseudogene TRBV3-2) and TRBJ2-1; D possibly corresponds to TRBD1 (5 bases). V dropped 3 bases and J dropped 0 bases, with 9 bases sitting between them. Germline CDR1 and CDR2: LGHDT and YNNKEL (reference sequence). This CDR3 is 15 amino acids long. This CDR3 is CASSHDRNSYNEQFF. In DNA, the CDR3 is TGTGCCAGCAGCCATGACAGAAACTCCTACAATGAGCAGTTCTTC.

The chain is built from TRBV10-3 and TRBJ1-5; 7 nucleotides align to TRBD1. The CDR3 extends over 14 amino acids. From germline, CDR1 is ENHRY and CDR2 SYGVKD. Trimming took 6 bases from V and 3 from J; bases not matched to a gene: 5. The DNA of the CDR3 is TGTGCCATCAGCCCGGGACAGAACAATCAGCCCCAGCATTTT. As protein: CAISPGQNNQPQHF.

The CDR3, as DNA: TGTGCCAGCAGCCAAGGAGGCTACGAGCAGTACTTC. The encoded protein is CASSQGGYEQYF. This sequence joins TRBV3-1 (or the pseudogene TRBV3-2) and TRBJ2-7, with D uncertain. This CDR3 has 12 amino acids. CDR1 is LGHDT and CDR2 is YNNKEL in the germline V gene (reference sequence). Between the trimmed V and J ends, which lost 1 base and 3 bases, there was a span of 4 bases.

The chain recombines TRBV21-1 with TRBJ2-7; the listed D gene, TRBD2, was not tested against the DNA. TRBV21-1 constitutes a pseudogene. CDR3 size: 17 residues. The DNA for the CDR3 is TGTGCCAGCAGCAAAGTTGTTCGGTATAATTCGTCCTACGAGCAGTACTTC. This sequence encodes CASSKVVRYNSSYEQYF.

The chain joins TRBV30 to TRBJ2-1, with unresolved D. Germline V lookup: CDR1 GTSNPN, CDR2 SVGIG (reference sequence). This CDR3 is built from 17 residues. Trimming removed 0 bases at V and 3 bases at J, with 18 bases between. The CDR3 reads CAWSVFGPNYRYNEQFF. In DNA form, the CDR3 reads TGTGCCTGGAGTGTATTTGGTCCGAACTACCGCTACAATGAGCAGTTCTTC.

The chain couples TRBV2 to TRBJ2-7, with 7 bases matching TRBD1. With 6 bases clipped from V and 5 bases from J, the junction kept 10 bases outside the gene matches. The germline V gene has CDR1 SNHLY and CDR2 FYNNEI. CDR3 length: 14 amino acids. As DNA, the CDR3 is TGTGCCAGCAGGGTGAACAGGGGAATCGACGAGCAGTACTTC. Protein product: CASRVNRGIDEQYF.

Only a few counts were recorded for this clone. The chain joins TRBV9 to TRBJ2-3; 15 nucleotides line up with TRBD2. V lost 0 bases and J lost 1; bases outside the gene matches: 12. CDR3 length: 21 amino acids. CDR1 and CDR2 from the germline V gene are SGDLS and YYNGEE. CDR3: CASSVVSWPGLAGGRTDTQYF. CDR3 coding DNA: TGTGCCAGCAGCGTAGTATCCTGGCCGGGACTAGCGGGAGGACGCACAGATACGCAGTATTTT.

The rearrangement uses TRBV5-5 and TRBJ1-5; TRBD1 agrees at 8 bases. This CDR3 spans 16 amino acids. V lost 4 bases and J lost 5; bases outside the gene matches: 11. Germline V lookup: CDR1 SGHKS, CDR2 YYEKEE (reference sequence). The CDR3 coding sequence is TGTGCCAGCAGCCGCACGCCGAACAGGGGGGATCAGCCCCAGCATTTT. Protein: CASSRTPNRGDQPQHF.

The chain carries TRBV29-1 and TRBJ2-3; D is possibly TRBD1 (6 bases). The germline gives CDR1 SQVTM, CDR2 ANQGSEA. Trimming shortened V by 7 bases and J by 4 bases, and 12 bases separated the two germline ends. The CDR3 spans 12 residues. CDR3 nucleotide sequence: TGCAGCGGTACAGGGAAAGCAGATACGCAGTATTTT. It specifies CSGTGKADTQYF.

This chain joins TRBV20-1 and TRBJ2-1; D is unclear. V was trimmed by 4 bases and J by 15 bases, leaving 16 bases between them. The CDR3 loop spans 11 amino acids. Germline CDR1 DFQATT, CDR2 SNEGSKA (reference sequence). Here the CDR3 DNA reads TGCAGTGCTACGCGGCGACGAGACCTGTTCTTC. Amino acid sequence: CSATRRRDLFF.

This chain uses TRBV10-3 with TRBJ2-5; D may be TRBD1 (5 bases). The CDR3 loop spans 16 amino acids. Trimming took 0 bases from V and 3 from J, leaving 14 bases between them. Per the germline V gene, CDR1 is ENHRY and CDR2 is SYGVKD. CDR3 residues: CAISESRQGMEETQYF. CDR3 nucleotides: TGTGCCATCAGTGAGTCGAGGCAGGGTATGGAAGAGACCCAGTACTTC.

V is TRBV12-2 and J is TRBJ2-3; the table's D call, TRBD2, has no DNA check behind it. TRBV12-2 is annotated as a pseudogene. The CDR3 spans 19 residues. CDR3 region: CASRLARLWRGPSTDTQYF. In DNA form, the CDR3 reads TGTGCAAGTCGCTTAGCGCGGCTCTGGCGGGGGCCCAGCACAGATACGCAGTATTTT.

This clone was detected once. The CDR3 coding sequence is TGTGCCAGCAGCCCGGGACAGCCGCTAATGGAAAAACTGTTTTTT. Translated, it gives CASSPGQPLMEKLFF. The chain links TRBV5-8 to TRBJ1-4; TRBD1 agrees at 7 bases. CDR1 and CDR2 from the germline V gene are SGHTS and YDEGEE. The junction had 11 bases not matched to a gene; V was cut back by 4 bases and J by 8 bases. CDR3 size: 15 residues.